The next 22 T cell receptor beta chains were all read from a single sample in a study of tumor-infiltrating lymphocytes in primary liver carcinoma. Alongside blood RNA obtained from unsorted whole blood, germline DNA was also extracted. Reverse transcription of approximately 520 ng total RNA with a constant-region primer produced TCR beta cDNA. Researchers made the TCR beta libraries by running three nested multiplex PCR rounds with slightly modified ARM-PCR. Use of TRBV1-TRBV30 forward primers with a C-beta reverse primer characterized the first two PCR rounds, which lasted 10 cycles each. TCRdb reprocessed the multiplex PCR reads with MiXCR, giving one entry per CDR3 protein. The sample yields hundreds of thousands of distinct CDR3 sequences, 55% to 65% seen once. The sample was peripheral blood. These receptors all come from a man aged 35 to 55 with primary liver carcinoma and hepatitis B virus infection.

With respect to this clonotype: Since a much larger clone is just one base distant, this may be a read error. This chain links TRBV29-1 with TRBJ1-1; D remains unclear. V was pared by 4 bases and J by 7 bases, with 16 bases between. The germline V gene has CDR1 SQVTM and CDR2 ANQGSEA. This CDR3 has 13 amino acids. In nucleotides, the CDR3 is TGCAGCGTTGGCCCCCAGACGGCAGATGAAGCTTTCTTT. This sequence encodes CSVGPQTADEAFF.

Points on this clonotype: This may be a read error: a much more frequent sequence differs by one nucleotide. This sequence joins TRBV4-3 and TRBJ2-7; D possibly corresponds to TRBD2 (5 bases). The germline V gene has CDR1 LGHNA and CDR2 YSLEER. This CDR3 spans 15 amino acids. Here the CDR3 DNA reads TGCGCCAGCAGCCAACTTCTTAACGGGGTTAACGAGCAGTGCTTC. Amino acids: CASSQLLNGVNEQCF.

Notes on this clonotype: The conserved final phenylalanine or tryptophan is absent from the CDR3, which likely points to a read error. The chain links TRBV7-9 to TRBJ2-7, with D unclear. Per germline, CDR1 SEHNR and CDR2 FQNEAQ (reference sequence). This CDR3 is 14 amino acids long. The CDR3 region is CASISVGITYEQYS. The CDR3, as DNA: TGTGCCAGCATCTCAGTCGGTATCACCTATGAGCAGTACTCC.

This clonotype was seen at least ten times. The junction shows a germline mismatch at one end, possibly a read error. The V call is TRBV4-1, the J call TRBJ1-1; TRBD1 might be the D (6 bases). The CDR3 consists of 16 residues. Germline lookup yields CDR1 MGHRA and CDR2 YSYEKL. The CDR3 is CASSQGAIGQNTKAFF. The CDR3 DNA sequence: TGCGCCAGCAGCCAAGGTGCTATAGGACAGAACACTAAAGCTTTCTTT.

This clonotype has at least ten counts. The chain uses TRBV11-2 and TRBJ1-3; TRBD1 matches 11 bases. Germline V gives CDR1 SGHAT, CDR2 FQNNGV. This CDR3 is built from 18 residues. Germline trimming cut 4 bases from V and 0 bases from J; bases unmatched to any gene: 8. CDR3 amino acids: CASSSTPGTGGSGNTIYF. CDR3 nucleotide sequence: TGTGCCAGCAGCTCCACCCCCGGGACAGGGGGCTCTGGAAACACCATATATTTT.

Turning to this clonotype: Sequence at one end of the junction differs from germline and may be a read error. The CDR3 nucleotides are TGTGTCAGCAGTTTTGGGCAGCAAGAGACCCAGTACTTC. Amino acids: CVSSFGQQETQYF. V usage is TRBV12-3 or TRBV12-4 and J usage is TRBJ2-5; no definite D call. The CDR3 sequence is 13 residues long.

This clonotype was seen only a few times. The genes are TRBV5-1 and TRBJ1-1; D possibly corresponds to TRBD1 (6 bases). From germline, CDR1 is SGHRS and CDR2 YFSETQ. The V end lost 4 bases, the J end lost 0 bases, and 10 bases lay between the germline ends. This CDR3 spans 14 amino acids. In DNA form, the CDR3 reads TGCGCCAGCAGCACTGGACAGATGAACACTGAAGCTTTCTTT. Its protein product is CASSTGQMNTEAFF.

Comments on this clonotype: A much bigger clone sits one base away, suggesting this may be a read error. This rearrangement joins TRBV12-3 or TRBV12-4 to TRBJ2-7; D is undetermined. This CDR3 is built from 14 residues. The V gene lost 5 bases and the J gene lost 9 bases, with 20 bases spanning the gap. In nucleotides, the CDR3 is TGTGCCAGCAGTCAACACGGCTCGGACGACGGGCAGTACTTC. It encodes CASSQHGSDDGQYF.

Details on this clonotype: This may be a read error, as it is one base from a much larger clone. The chain combines TRBV6-5 with TRBJ1-1; 9 positions agree with TRBD1. Germline V gives CDR1 MNHEY, CDR2 SVGAGI. The length of the CDR3 is 16 residues. The CDR3 sequence is CASKRDRVRVNTEASF. CDR3 nucleotides: TGTGCCAGCAAGCGGGACAGGGTAAGGGTGAACACTGAAGCTTCCTTT.

As for this clonotype: This may come from a read error, since a much larger clone is one base off. The chain couples TRBV12-3 or TRBV12-4 to TRBJ1-1; D unresolved. V lost 7 bases to trimming and J lost 7 bases, with 16 bases between them. The CDR3 has 13 amino acids. In DNA form, the CDR3 reads TGTGCCAGCAATCAATTCACATTAGATGAAGCTTTCTTT. Amino acid sequence: CASNQFTLDEAFF.

V gene TRBV5-4 combines with J gene TRBJ2-1; no clear D gene. The V gene's germline CDR1 is SGHNT and CDR2 YYREEE (reference sequence). V was pared by 0 bases and J by 13 bases, with 23 bases between. This CDR3 is built from 16 residues. The CDR3 DNA follows: TGTGCCAGCAGCTTGGCCAATAGCAGAAACTACAATGGACAGTTCTTC. Protein: CASSLANSRNYNGQFF. Supplemented by reference TRBV5-4 and TRBJ2-1, the full variable domain reads ETGVTQSPTHLIKTRGQQVTLRCSSQSGHNTVSWYQQALGQGPQFIFQYYREEENGRGNFPPRFSGLQFPNYSSELNVNALELDDSALYLCASSLANSRNYNGQFFGPGTRLTVL.

Concerning this clonotype itself: At one of its ends the junction is not consistent with the germline gene, which may arise from a read error. This chain uses TRBV11-2 with TRBJ2-5; TRBD2 agrees at 8 bases. Germline values: CDR1 SGHAT, CDR2 FQNNGV. This CDR3 spans 16 amino acids. The CDR3 DNA reads TGTGCCAGCCGAATCACTCCCGGGAGGGGACAAGGGACCCAGTACTTC. This codes for CASRITPGRGQGTQYF.

Points on this clonotype: One end of the junction is discordant with germline, which a read error may explain. The genes are TRBV11-2 and TRBJ2-6; D call uncertain. This CDR3 region has 15 residues. Germline V gene sequence: CDR1 SGHAT, CDR2 FQNNGV. CDR3 DNA: TGTGCCTGCAGGTCAGAGAGCTCTGGGGCCAACGTCCTGACTTTC. It specifies CACRSESSGANVLTF.

The rearrangement uses TRBV5-1 and TRBJ1-5; perhaps TRBD1 as D (6 bases). The CDR3 runs to 16 residues. Per germline, CDR1 SGHRS and CDR2 YFSETQ. The V gene lost 0 bases and the J gene lost 5 bases, with 15 bases spanning the gap. The CDR3 DNA reads TGCGCCAGCAGCTTGGGCACAGGGATGCAGGATCAGCCCCAGCATTTT. Protein: CASSLGTGMQDQPQHF.

This clonotype showed up many times. V usage is TRBV11-2 and J usage is TRBJ2-7; 7 positions match TRBD2. The CDR3 runs 15 residues. CDR1 and CDR2 (germline): SGHAT, FQNNGV. V was clipped by 3 bases and J by 5 bases; unmatched bases: 10. The CDR3 protein is CASSLSGGSTNEQYF. The CDR3 region has the DNA TGTGCCAGCAGCTTGTCAGGCGGGAGTACCAACGAGCAGTACTTC.

This clonotype has a count of ten or more. The V gene is TRBV6-1, the J gene TRBJ1-5; D remains unclear. Per the germline V gene, CDR1 is MNHNS and CDR2 is SASEGT. The CDR3 spans 14 residues. With 1 base removed from V and 4 bases from J, the gap between germline ends came to 8 bases. This CDR3 is CASSEVSRNQPQHF. In nucleotides, the CDR3 is TGTGCCAGCAGTGAAGTGTCCAGGAATCAGCCCCAGCATTTT.

The rearrangement joins TRBV11-1 to TRBJ2-7; the D gene is possibly TRBD2 (7 bases). V was trimmed by 9 bases and J by 8 bases, leaving 20 bases between them. The germline V gene encodes CDR1 SGHAT and CDR2 FQDESV (reference sequence). CDR3 length equals 13 residues. This CDR3 reads CASSPLRGGQQYF. DNA for the CDR3: TGTGCCAGTAGCCCCTTGAGGGGGGGCCAGCAGTACTTC.

This clonotype was picked up one time. The CDR3 does not close with the conserved phenylalanine or tryptophan, likely indicating a read error. This chain joins TRBV11-2 and TRBJ2-7, with D tentatively TRBD1 (5 bases). Germline loops: CDR1 SGHAT, CDR2 FQNNGV. The ends were cut back, 9 bases at V and 0 bases at J, with 15 bases in the middle. The CDR3 is made up of 14 amino acids. The chain's CDR3 is CARGSNRNSYEQYS. DNA for the CDR3: TGTGCCAGGGGCTCTAACAGGAACTCCTACGAGCAGTACTCC.

This clonotype occurred many times. The J gene is TRBJ2-7, the V gene TRBV29-1; D is uncertain. CDR3 size: 10 residues. Germline assignment: CDR1 SQVTM and CDR2 ANQGSEA. V lost 0 bases and J 9 bases, leaving 6 bases between the germline ends. This chain's CDR3 is CSVEEGRQYF. The CDR3 coding sequence is TGCAGCGTTGAAGAGGGAAGGCAGTACTTC.

For this clonotype: A much bigger clone sits one base away, suggesting this may be a read error. V and J are TRBV6-5 and TRBJ1-6; D is unclear. CDR3 length: 15 amino acids. Germline CDR1 is MNHEY and CDR2 is SVGAGI. Trimming took off 4 bases at V and 7 bases at J, with 14 bases between the two ends. CDR3 nucleotide sequence: TGTGCCAGCAGTTGGAAAGGGCCGAGCAATTCACCCCTCCACTTT. Its protein is CASSWKGPSNSPLHF.

Concerning this clonotype itself: The junction and the germline gene differ at one end; a read error may be behind it. The V and J genes are TRBV11-1 and TRBJ2-1; D call uncertain. Per germline, CDR1 SGHAT and CDR2 FQDESV (reference sequence). CDR3 length: 17 amino acids. The CDR3: CASSPVRSANINNEQFF. The CDR3 DNA is TGTGCCAGCAGCCCTGTCCGTAGTGCCAATATTAACAATGAGCAATTCTTC.

This clonotype appeared a single time. One base away lies a much larger clone, so this may be a sequencing read error. The rearrangement joins TRBV14 to TRBJ1-1; TRBD1 might be the D (5 bases). Germline CDR1 is SGHDN and CDR2 is FVKESK. The CDR3 totals 14 residues. CDR3 in DNA: TGTGCCAGCAGCGAAAGGGGTCTATACACTGAAACTTTCTTT. This sequence encodes CASSERGLYTETFF.